The 21 T cell receptor beta chains below come from one sample, sequenced in a study of CD8 T cells in ankylosing spondylitis. TCRdb used MiXCR to reprocess the 5' RACE reads, holding one entry per CDR3 protein. The sample has 150,000 to 250,000 distinct CDR3 sequences; more than 10% are singletons. Sequences were obtained from blood, either unsorted or a sorted T cell fraction (not recorded which). All receptors derive from a male donor with ankylosing spondylitis or in good health (not recorded which).

The genes are TRBV12-3 or TRBV12-4 and TRBJ2-3; possible D gene TRBD1, 5 bases. The V end was cut by 4 bases, the J end by 1 base, with 9 bases between. This CDR3 is 14 amino acids long. The CDR3 sequence is CASSWVQGTDTQYF. The CDR3 DNA is TGTGCCAGCAGTTGGGTACAGGGCACAGATACGCAGTATTTT.

This clonotype was detected a few times. The V call is TRBV6-1, the J call TRBJ2-3; D is possibly TRBD2 (6 bases). Trimming took off 6 bases at V and 1 base at J, with 11 bases between the two ends. Germline V gene data show CDR1 as MNHNS and CDR2 as SASEGT. This CDR3 is built from 14 residues. The CDR3 nucleotides are TGTGCCAGCAGGAGGGAGGAGGGCACAGATACGCAGTATTTT. As protein: CASRREEGTDTQYF.

The rearrangement uses TRBV11-2 and TRBJ2-7, with TRBD1 matching 8 bases. Germline CDR1 and CDR2: SGHAT and FQNNGV. V lost 4 bases to trimming and J lost 2 bases; unmatched junction nucleotides: 7. This CDR3 region has 15 residues. CDR3 sequence reads: CASSSDRVATYEQYF. CDR3 nucleotide sequence: TGTGCCAGCAGCTCGGACAGGGTGGCTACCTACGAGCAGTACTTC.

The chain uses TRBV27 and TRBJ2-1; tentatively, D is TRBD2 (6 bases). The CDR3 extends over 14 amino acids. Germline assignment: CDR1 MNHEY and CDR2 SMNVEV (reference sequence). Trimming removed 6 bases from V and 3 bases from J, with 12 bases in between. CDR3 sequence reads: CASRVGGGYNEQFF. As DNA, the CDR3 is TGTGCCAGCAGGGTCGGGGGAGGCTACAATGAGCAGTTCTTC.

A few counts support this clonotype. The J gene is TRBJ2-7, the V gene TRBV12-3 or TRBV12-4; 9 positions agree with TRBD1. CDR3 size: 14 residues. Losses at the gene ends were 6 bases for V and 5 bases for J; bases not matched to a gene: 8. CDR3 nucleotide sequence: TGTGCCAGCAGCGACCGCGGACAGGGGAACGAGCAGTACTTC. It specifies CASSDRGQGNEQYF.

This clonotype has ten or more counts. The chain links TRBV12-3 or TRBV12-4 to TRBJ1-1; D perhaps matches TRBD1 (5 bases). V was trimmed by 6 bases and J by 1 base, leaving 18 bases between them. CDR3 length: 16 amino acids. The CDR3 DNA is TGTGCCAGCAGCCGGACAAGCCCGGGGACGAACACTGAAGCTTTCTTT. It translates to CASSRTSPGTNTEAFF.

This clonotype was seen repeatedly, ten times or more. J is TRBJ2-1 and V is TRBV24-1, with a possible D match to TRBD1 (6 bases). Looked up from germline, CDR1 is KGHDR and CDR2 is SFDVKD. The V gene lost 4 bases and the J gene lost 5 bases, with 17 bases spanning the gap. This CDR3 spans 16 amino acids. The CDR3 region has the DNA TGTGCCACCAGTGAAACAGGGATAGGAACACACAATGAGCAGTTCTTC. This gives the protein CATSETGIGTHNEQFF.

This clonotype appeared many times. The V and J genes are TRBV19 and TRBJ2-7; D assignment may be TRBD1 or TRBD2 (5 bases each). The CDR3 runs to 15 residues. V dropped 7 bases and J dropped 5 bases, with 21 bases sitting between them. CDR1 is LNHDA and CDR2 is SQIVND in the germline V gene (reference sequence). CDR3 bases: TGTGCCAGTACTCCCTCGGGACCCTCGTTCCACGAGCAGTACTTC. It encodes CASTPSGPSFHEQYF.

This clonotype appeared a few times. The V call is TRBV27, the J call TRBJ2-7, with 8 nucleotides matching TRBD2. The germline V gene encodes CDR1 MNHEY and CDR2 SMNVEV (reference sequence). The CDR3 has 15 amino acids. V shed 3 bases, J shed 4 bases, and the junction held 8 bases outside the gene matches. The DNA for the CDR3 is TGTGCCAGCAGTTTCTCGACGGGGGGGCAATACGAGCAGTACTTC. Its protein is CASSFSTGGQYEQYF.

This clonotype was counted between two and nine times. The V gene is TRBV15, the J gene TRBJ2-1, with D possibly TRBD1 on 6 matching bases. Looked up from germline, CDR1 is LNHNV and CDR2 is YYDKDF (reference sequence). V was trimmed by 5 bases and J by 7 bases, leaving 9 bases between them. The CDR3 extends over 12 amino acids. CDR3: CATSGTGNEQFF. The CDR3 region has the DNA TGTGCCACCAGCGGTACAGGGAATGAGCAGTTCTTC.

About this clonotype: One end of the junction is discordant with germline, which a read error may explain. The chain joins TRBV27 to TRBJ2-3; 8 positions agree with TRBD1. The CDR3 spans 16 residues. Germline V gives CDR1 MNHEY, CDR2 SMNVEV (reference sequence). CDR3 bases: TGTGCCAGCAGTCTATCGCTCGGGACAGGTCCAGATACGCAGTATTTT. It yields the protein CASSLSLGTGPDTQYF.

V is TRBV20-1 and J is TRBJ2-3, with TRBD2 matching 12 bases. CDR1 DFQATT and CDR2 SNEGSKA come from the germline V gene (reference sequence). CDR3 length: 17 residues. Trimming cost V 1 base and J 2 bases; bases outside gene matches: 7. The DNA for the CDR3 is TGCAGTGCTAGAGTTACCGGGACTAGCGGGTACACAGATACGCAGTATTTT. It codes for CSARVTGTSGYTDTQYF.

This clonotype has more than one count but fewer than ten. The V call is TRBV20-1, the J call TRBJ1-2; D possibly corresponds to TRBD1 (6 bases). The germline V gene encodes CDR1 DFQATT and CDR2 SNEGSKA (reference sequence). The V gene lost 5 bases and the J gene lost 5 bases, with 27 bases spanning the gap. The CDR3 is 17 amino acids. The CDR3, as DNA: TGCAGTGCTTGGGGGGGTGAGGGGACAACGCGCAATTATGGCTACACCTTC. It yields the protein CSAWGGEGTTRNYGYTF.

This clonotype showed up just a few times. The chain combines TRBV5-5 with TRBJ2-7; D is unclear. Trimming cost V 0 bases and J 7 bases, with 8 bases left between them. Germline values: CDR1 SGHKS, CDR2 YYEKEE (reference sequence). This CDR3 is 12 amino acids long. CDR3 loop: CASSLDYLEQYF. Here the CDR3 DNA reads TGTGCCAGCAGCTTGGACTACCTTGAGCAGTACTTC. The full variable domain, its missing parts supplied by reference TRBV5-5 and TRBJ2-7, is DAGVTQSPTHLIKTRGQQVTLRCSPISGHKSVSWYQQVLGQGPQFIFQYYEKEERGRGNFPDRFSARQFPNYSSELNVNALLLGDSALYLCASSLDYLEQYFGPGTRLTVT.

This clonotype has more than one count but fewer than ten. The chain is built from TRBV29-1 and TRBJ2-1, with a tentative D call TRBD2 (5 bases). Trimming pared 5 bases from V and 1 base from J, leaving 18 bases between. The germline V gene has CDR1 SQVTM and CDR2 ANQGSEA. This CDR3 has 16 amino acids. CDR3 protein: CSVSEGELVSYNEQFF. CDR3 DNA sequence: TGCAGCGTTTCCGAGGGCGAACTGGTATCCTACAATGAGCAGTTCTTC.

The table lists this clonotype with a few counts. V is TRBV12-3 or TRBV12-4 and J is TRBJ1-1; the D is unclear. This CDR3 is built from 11 residues. The germline V and J ends were trimmed by 7 bases and 1 base, with 4 bases remaining between them. This CDR3 reads CASIQNTEAFF. The CDR3 nucleotides read TGTGCCAGCATCCAGAACACTGAAGCTTTCTTT.

The chain joins TRBV11-1 to TRBJ2-2; TRBD2 matches 14 bases. V was clipped by 2 bases and J by 1 base; unmatched bases: 9. This CDR3 has 20 residues. In germline, CDR1 is SGHAT, CDR2 FQDESV (reference sequence). CDR3 bases: TGTGCCAGCAGCTTAACAAGCCGACTAGCGGGAGGGAAGAACACCGGGGAGCTGTTTTTT. Translation: CASSLTSRLAGGKNTGELFF.

This clonotype came up a few times. The V gene is TRBV4-1, the J gene TRBJ1-1; D may be TRBD1 (6 bases). The CDR3 runs 15 residues. The germline CDR1 and CDR2 sequences are MGHRA and YSYEKL. The V gene lost 0 bases and the J gene lost 4 bases, with 12 bases spanning the gap. The CDR3 region is CASSQESGGPTEAFF. The DNA for the CDR3 is TGCGCCAGCAGCCAAGAGTCGGGGGGGCCCACTGAAGCTTTCTTT.

The DNA for the CDR3 is TGTGCCAGCAGCCAAGAAACCTCTTACGGTGAAGCTTTCTTT. Translation gives CASSQETSYGEAFF. The gene calls are TRBV3-1 and TRBJ1-1; D remains ambiguous. CDR1 and CDR2 from the germline V gene are LGHDT and YNNKEL (reference sequence). V lost 0 bases, J lost 7 bases, and 12 bases lay in between. This CDR3 region has 14 residues.

The chain joins TRBV29-1 to TRBJ1-3; a weak D match, TRBD1 (6 bases). Germline lookup yields CDR1 SQVTM and CDR2 ANQGSEA. CDR3 length: 13 amino acids. The V gene lost 4 bases and the J gene lost 4 bases, with 11 bases spanning the gap. DNA for the CDR3: TGCAGCGTTGCCGGGACATTAGGAAACACCATATATTTT. Its translation: CSVAGTLGNTIYF.

This clonotype was seen a few times. The DNA for the CDR3 is TGTGCCAGCAGCCTAACCACCGGGGAGCTGTTTTTT. Its protein product is CASSLTTGELFF. The chain employs TRBV7-8 and TRBJ2-2; D call uncertain. Germline CDR1 reads SGHVS; CDR2 reads FQNEAQ. This CDR3 contains 12 residues. The V gene lost 5 bases and the J gene lost 4 bases, with 5 bases spanning the gap.